The 20 T cell receptor beta chains listed next were all sequenced from one sample in a study of Graves' ophthalmopathy and Graves' hyperthyroidism. TCR beta CDR3 amplification used RNA transcripts. An opening RT-PCR round employed HTBI primers and preceded a second-round multiplex PCR. TCRdb reanalysed the multiplex PCR reads using MiXCR and keeps one entry per CDR3 protein. This sample has 300,000 to 400,000 distinct CDR3 sequences, with 15% to 20% found just once. The specimen was peripheral blood. The receptors here all came from an adult man with Graves' ophthalmopathy.

At least ten counts were recorded for this clonotype. The chain uses TRBV11-3 and TRBJ1-3; 7 bases fit TRBD1. The CDR3 loop spans 15 amino acids. CDR1 SGHNT and CDR2 YENEEA come from the germline V gene. J was trimmed by 0 bases and V by 5 bases; bases with no gene match: 4. The CDR3 region is CASSATGHSGNTIYF. CDR3 sequence (DNA): TGTGCCAGCAGCGCGACAGGGCACTCTGGAAACACCATATATTTT.

The chain uses TRBV6-1 and TRBJ2-7, with D possibly TRBD1 on 5 matching bases. Per germline, CDR1 MNHNS and CDR2 SASEGT. V was trimmed by 1 base and J by 0 bases, leaving 10 bases between them. The length of the CDR3 is 15 residues. CDR3 region: CASSEVMTVSYEQYF. CDR3 bases: TGTGCCAGCAGTGAAGTGATGACAGTCTCCTACGAGCAGTACTTC.

This clonotype appeared a single time. V gene TRBV7-8 combines with J gene TRBJ2-5; tentatively, D is TRBD1 (6 bases). Germline V gene lookup returns CDR1 SGHVS and CDR2 FQNEAQ. The CDR3 loop spans 15 amino acids. Trimming removed 5 bases from V and 1 base from J, with 14 bases in between. CDR3 region: CASSPDRLGQETQYF. DNA for the CDR3: TGTGCCAGCAGCCCAGACAGGTTGGGCCAAGAGACCCAGTACTTC.

In this sample, this clonotype turned up many times. The rearrangement joins TRBV11-2 to TRBJ1-5; 12 bases are a match to TRBD1. V trimming: 1 base; J trimming: 2 bases; junction bases outside the gene matches: 6. Germline-derived CDR1 and CDR2 are SGHAT and FQNNGV. CDR3 length: 18 amino acids. The CDR3 loop reads CASSLGGQGAGGNQPQHF. CDR3 nucleotides: TGTGCCAGCAGCTTAGGGGGACAGGGGGCTGGAGGCAATCAGCCCCAGCATTTT.

The sample holds many counts of this clonotype. This chain joins TRBV27 and TRBJ1-1; tentatively, D is TRBD1 (5 bases). This CDR3 region has 14 residues. The V gene's germline CDR1 is MNHEY and CDR2 SMNVEV (reference sequence). Trimming pared 6 bases from V and 0 bases from J, leaving 11 bases between. CDR3 sequence: CASRQTALNTEAFF. In nucleotides, the CDR3 is TGTGCCAGCAGACAGACAGCCTTGAACACTGAAGCTTTCTTT.

This clonotype appeared many times. The V and J genes are TRBV9 and TRBJ1-1; no clear D gene. The CDR3 consists of 15 residues. Germline CDR1 SGDLS, CDR2 YYNGEE. Trimming cost V 0 bases and J 1 base, with 10 bases left between them. CDR3 loop: CASSVARERNTEAFF. CDR3 nucleotide sequence: TGTGCCAGCAGCGTAGCACGGGAAAGGAACACTGAAGCTTTCTTT.

V and J are TRBV6-2 or TRBV6-3 and TRBJ1-5; D is uncertain. With 4 bases removed from V and 4 bases from J, the gap between germline ends came to 14 bases. Germline V gene data show CDR1 as MNHEY and CDR2 as SVGEGT. The CDR3 runs to 15 residues. CDR3 DNA sequence: TGTGCCAGCAGTTGGACCCCTATAACTAATCAGCCCCAGCATTTT. As protein: CASSWTPITNQPQHF.

This clonotype was detected many times. V and J are TRBV6-2 or TRBV6-3 and TRBJ1-1, with D uncertain. CDR1 is MNHEY, CDR2 SVGEGT, per germline. This CDR3 is 12 amino acids long. Trimming cost V 5 bases and J 4 bases, with 8 bases left between them. DNA of the CDR3: TGTGCCAGCAGTAGGCTCGGCACTGAAGCTTTCTTT. It encodes CASSRLGTEAFF.

The table lists this clonotype with many counts. The chain uses TRBV20-1 and TRBJ2-5, with 16 bases matching TRBD2. Germline CDR1 and CDR2: DFQATT and SNEGSKA (reference sequence). J lost 4 bases, V lost 5 bases, and 10 bases had no gene match. This CDR3 is 17 amino acids long. The CDR3: CSAGPGLAGGPRETQYF. The CDR3 coding sequence is TGCAGTGCTGGGCCGGGACTAGCGGGGGGGCCCCGAGAGACCCAGTACTTC.

This clonotype was detected many times. V gene TRBV7-3 combines with J gene TRBJ2-5; D might be TRBD2 (6 bases). The CDR3 sequence is 14 residues long. Looked up from germline, CDR1 is SGHTA and CDR2 is FQGTGA. V lost 4 bases to trimming and J lost 1 base, with 10 bases between them. As DNA, the CDR3 is TGTGCCAGCAGCTCCGGGGACTTCCAAGAGACCCAGTACTTC. Residues: CASSSGDFQETQYF.

This clonotype appeared many times. The chain employs TRBV19 and TRBJ1-1, with D hard to call. Trimming cost V 3 bases and J 2 bases, with 10 bases left between them. There are 14 residues in the CDR3. Germline CDR1 and CDR2: LNHDA and SQIVND (reference sequence). CDR3 sequence: CASSIWGGNTEAFF. The CDR3 nucleotides read TGTGCCAGTAGTATTTGGGGTGGTAACACTGAAGCTTTCTTT.

The J gene is TRBJ2-7, the V gene TRBV28; TRBD1 aligns across 8 bases. The CDR3 covers 14 residues. CDR1 and CDR2 (germline): MDHEN, SYDVKM. Trimming took 1 base from V and 5 from J; bases not matched to a gene: 4. CDR3 nucleotide sequence: TGTGCCAGCAGTTTATCGGACAGGGCCCACGAGCAGTACTTC. It translates to CASSLSDRAHEQYF.

This clonotype was seen at least ten times. The rearrangement joins TRBV3-1 to TRBJ2-7; perhaps D is TRBD1 or TRBD2 (6 bases each). The CDR3 contains 16 residues. Trimming took 2 bases from V and 5 from J, leaving 19 bases between them. Per germline, CDR1 LGHDT and CDR2 YNNKEL (reference sequence). The CDR3 spells CASSQRRGTSVHEQYF. The CDR3 DNA reads TGTGCCAGCAGCCAAAGGCGCGGGACATCAGTCCACGAGCAGTACTTC.

This clonotype was counted ten times or more. The chain has TRBV24-1 and TRBJ1-5; D remains ambiguous. The germline V gene has CDR1 KGHDR and CDR2 SFDVKD. This CDR3 spans 13 amino acids. The V and J ends lost 2 bases and 9 bases respectively, with 10 bases between them. The CDR3 DNA follows: TGTGCCACCAGTGATTGGGCGTTCGGGCCCCAGCATTTT. It is translated as CATSDWAFGPQHF.

The V gene is TRBV6-1, the J gene TRBJ1-3, with TRBD1 matching 8 bases. The CDR3 extends over 16 amino acids. Losses at the gene ends were 6 bases for V and 4 bases for J; bases not matched to a gene: 11. The germline CDR1 and CDR2 sequences are MNHNS and SASEGT. This chain's CDR3 is CASRDHQGAQGNTIYF. CDR3 bases: TGTGCCAGCAGAGACCATCAGGGGGCTCAAGGAAACACCATATATTTT.

The J gene is TRBJ1-3, the V gene TRBV19; D not resolved. Per the germline V gene, CDR1 is LNHDA and CDR2 is SQIVND (reference sequence). V was clipped by 9 bases and J by 7 bases, with 10 bases between them. This CDR3 contains 11 residues. The CDR3 DNA is TGTGCCAGCCGCGGACCCAACACCATATATTTT. Protein: CASRGPNTIYF.

This clonotype was recorded at least ten times. The V call is TRBV5-1, the J call TRBJ1-1; 7 bases are a match to TRBD1. The CDR3 loop spans 14 amino acids. V shed 5 bases and J 2 bases; nucleotides not matched to a gene: 6. Per germline, CDR1 SGHRS and CDR2 YFSETQ. Written as DNA, the CDR3 is TGCGCCAGCAGATCAGGACAGGTCAACACTGAAGCTTTCTTT. Protein product: CASRSGQVNTEAFF.

This clonotype occurred many times. The V and J genes are TRBV19 and TRBJ1-1, with D perhaps matching TRBD1 (5 bases). CDR1 LNHDA and CDR2 SQIVND come from the germline V gene (reference sequence). The CDR3 runs to 13 residues. The V end was cut by 7 bases, the J end by 2 bases, with 11 bases between. CDR3 residues: CASKMRGNTEAFF. The CDR3 DNA follows: TGTGCCAGTAAGATGAGGGGAAACACTGAAGCTTTCTTT.

The table lists this clonotype with many counts. Here the CDR3 reads CAISEKTTENTEAFF. The CDR3, as DNA: TGTGCCATCAGTGAGAAGACCACAGAGAACACTGAAGCTTTCTTT. The rearrangement links TRBV10-3 to TRBJ1-1; D unclear. Germline loops: CDR1 ENHRY, CDR2 SYGVKD. V lost 2 bases and J 1 base, leaving 11 bases between the germline ends. This CDR3 spans 15 amino acids.

CDR3 sequence (DNA): TGTGCCAGCAGCCATGGGACACGTGGCTACACCTTC. It encodes CASSHGTRGYTF. This chain links TRBV3-1 with TRBJ1-2; D perhaps matches TRBD1 (6 bases). CDR3 length equals 12 residues. The V gene's germline CDR1 is LGHDT and CDR2 YNNKEL (reference sequence). The germline V and J ends were trimmed by 3 bases and 7 bases, with 9 bases remaining between them.